This TCR beta chain was obtained from a study of CD8 T cells in Susac syndrome. With random hexamers, about 0.5 to 1 ug RNA was reverse transcribed. TCRdb reprocessed the immunoSEQ multiplex PCR reads with MiXCR, giving one entry per CDR3 protein. The sample has about 300,000 distinct CDR3 sequences; 80% to 90% are singletons. This CDR3 contains 14 residues. The V gene lost 0 bases and the J gene lost 4 bases, with 9 bases spanning the gap. From germline, CDR1 is SGDLS and CDR2 YYNGEE. What was sequenced was CD8+ T cells from PBMCs. This chain uses TRBV9 with TRBJ2-3; D may be TRBD2 (5 bases). The TCR sequence derives from a human donor with multiple sclerosis. DNA for the CDR3: TGTGCCAGCAGCGTAGGCGGGTTCCCAGATACGCAGTATTTT. Translated: CASSVGGFPDTQYF. Drawing the rest from reference TRBV9 and TRBJ2-3, the complete variable domain is DSGVTQTPKHLITATGQRVTLRCSPRSGDLSVYWYQQSLDQGLQFLIQYYNGEERAKGNILERFSAQQFPDLHSELNLSSLELGDSALYFCASSVGGFPDTQYFGPGTRLTVL.